These 17 T cell receptor beta chains were sequenced from one sample in a study of T cell repertoires in cytomegalovirus infection. TCRdb reanalysed the reads using MiXCR and keeps one entry per CDR3 protein. The sample has 630,000 or so distinct CDR3 sequences, roughly 24% seen once. Input material: CD8+ T cells from PBMCs. These receptors originate from a human donor in good health (CMV status not recorded). Some clones in this sample may be carry-over from other donors' samples.

In this sample, this clonotype turned up many times. The V call is TRBV12-3 or TRBV12-4, the J call TRBJ2-5; no definite D call. V dropped 1 base and J dropped 5 bases, with 11 bases sitting between them. This CDR3 has 14 amino acids. CDR3 bases: TGTGCCAGCAGTTTAGTCCCACCGGCGGAGACCCAGTACTTC. This gives the protein CASSLVPPAETQYF.

The genes are TRBV19 and TRBJ2-2, with 7 nucleotides matching TRBD2. Germline assignment: CDR1 LNHDA and CDR2 SQIVND (reference sequence). This CDR3 has 14 amino acids. Losses at the gene ends were 3 bases for V and 6 bases for J; bases not matched to a gene: 4. The CDR3 DNA follows: TGTGCCAGTAGTATCCCAGGACTAGCCGGGGAGCTGTTTTTT. This sequence encodes CASSIPGLAGELFF.

This clonotype appeared many times. The chain combines TRBV7-3 with TRBJ1-2; D not certain. Germline-derived CDR1 and CDR2 are SGHTA and FQGTGA. The CDR3 spans 16 residues. Trimming cost V 3 bases and J 7 bases, with 21 bases left between them. Here the CDR3 reads CASSFSTGVGIGGYTF. The CDR3 bases are TGTGCCAGCAGCTTCTCGACGGGCGTGGGGATTGGTGGCTACACCTTC.

This clonotype was detected a few times. The chain uses TRBV25-1 and TRBJ1-1; possibly TRBD1 for D (6 bases). V lost 4 bases and J 4 bases, leaving 13 bases between the germline ends. The CDR3 has 14 residues. Germline lookup yields CDR1 MGHDK and CDR2 SYGVNS. The CDR3, as DNA: TGTGCCAGCAGTGTGGGGGCGTACGGCACTGAAGCTTTCTTT. Translated: CASSVGAYGTEAFF.

The V call is TRBV29-1, the J call TRBJ1-1; tentative D call: TRBD1 (5 bases). The V gene lost 6 bases and the J gene lost 2 bases, with 16 bases spanning the gap. The CDR3 totals 14 residues. Germline V CDR1 and CDR2: SQVTM, ANQGSEA. The CDR3 is CSVGARGGNTEAFF. For the CDR3, the DNA is TGCAGCGTAGGAGCAAGGGGAGGTAACACTGAAGCTTTCTTT.

This clonotype occurred once. A much more abundant neighbour one base away suggests this may be a read error. This chain links TRBV12-3 or TRBV12-4 with TRBJ2-5, with D possibly TRBD1 on 6 matching bases. The CDR3 has 14 residues. V was pared by 8 bases and J by 2 bases, with 15 bases between. CDR3 residues: CASGPGTSQETQYF. Written as DNA, the CDR3 is TGTGCCAGCGGTCCAGGGACATCTCAAGAGACCCAGTACTTC.

As regards this clonotype: The junction does not match germline at one end; this may be a read error. The chain joins TRBV7-2 to TRBJ2-5, with unresolved D. CDR1 and CDR2 from the germline V gene are SGHTA and FQGNSA. This CDR3 has 11 residues. The CDR3 reads CASGFRETQYF. For the CDR3, the DNA is TGTGCCAGCGGCTTTCGAGAGACCCAGTACTTC.

With regard to this clonotype: The junction shows a germline mismatch at one end, possibly a read error. The chain has TRBV6-2 or TRBV6-3 and TRBJ1-5; TRBD1 might be the D (6 bases). Germline CDR1 MNHEY, CDR2 SVGEGT. The CDR3 contains 16 residues. The DNA of the CDR3 is TGTGCCAGTCTCCGATCCAGGACAGCCAGCAATCAGCCCCGGCATTTT. Translation: CASLRSRTASNQPRHF.

The chain combines TRBV28 with TRBJ1-6; 10 bases agree with TRBD1. Germline V gene lookup returns CDR1 MDHEN and CDR2 SYDVKM. The CDR3 is 17 amino acids. V gave up 5 bases and J gave up 8 bases; unmatched junction bases: 12. The CDR3 here is CASSIRQGADLDSPLHF. CDR3 bases: TGTGCCAGCAGTATACGACAGGGGGCGGATTTAGATTCACCCCTCCACTTT.

This clonotype was counted at least ten times. The rearrangement links TRBV7-8 to TRBJ2-7; 9 bases are a match to TRBD2. This CDR3 contains 14 residues. The V gene's germline CDR1 is SGHVS and CDR2 FQNEAQ. The trim removed 3 bases at V and 5 bases at J, leaving 5 bases unmatched. For the CDR3, the DNA is TGTGCCAGCAGCTTCACCGGACTAGCGCACGAGCAGTACGTC. Translated, it gives CASSFTGLAHEQYV.

This clonotype was seen only a few times. The chain carries TRBV20-1 and TRBJ1-1, with TRBD1 matching 10 bases. The V and J ends lost 6 bases and 4 bases, in that order; junction bases with no gene match: 14. Germline V gives CDR1 DFQATT, CDR2 SNEGSKA (reference sequence). The CDR3 length is 16 residues. As DNA, the CDR3 is TGCAGTGCGGTTACTCCGGGACAGGGGCTGAGCACTGAAGCTTTCTTT. Residues: CSAVTPGQGLSTEAFF.

The V call is TRBV7-2, the J call TRBJ1-1; possible D gene TRBD1, 5 bases. From germline, CDR1 is SGHTA and CDR2 FQGNSA. V lost 9 bases to trimming and J lost 5 bases, with 19 bases between them. The CDR3 consists of 14 residues. The CDR3: CARVTGDRRTEAFF. The CDR3 DNA sequence: TGTGCCAGAGTTACAGGAGATCGGCGGACTGAAGCTTTCTTT.

This clonotype occurred a few times. This sequence joins TRBV20-1 and TRBJ2-7, with TRBD1 as a possible D gene (6 bases). The CDR3 has 14 amino acids. Germline V lookup: CDR1 DFQATT, CDR2 SNEGSKA (reference sequence). V shed 1 base and J shed 3 bases, with 13 bases lying between them. This CDR3 is CSARVQGNGYEQYF. In DNA, the CDR3 is TGCAGTGCTAGAGTGCAGGGGAACGGCTACGAGCAGTACTTC.

This clonotype occurred a few times. J is TRBJ2-1 and V is TRBV7-9, with a tentative D call TRBD2 (6 bases). The CDR3 is 14 residues long. The V and J ends lost 5 bases and 6 bases respectively, with 14 bases between them. CDR1 SEHNR and CDR2 FQNEAQ come from the germline V gene (reference sequence). As DNA, the CDR3 is TGTGCCAGCAGCCAAAACGGGAGTCCCAATGAGCAGTTCTTC. Its protein is CASSQNGSPNEQFF.

J is TRBJ1-6 and V is TRBV20-1; TRBD1 matches at 7 bases. CDR1 and CDR2 (germline): DFQATT, SNEGSKA (reference sequence). The ends lost 1 base at V and 6 bases at J; junction bases unmatched: 9. This CDR3 comprises 16 residues. The CDR3 sequence is CSARVWGGQSNSPLHF. Written as DNA, the CDR3 is TGCAGTGCTAGAGTCTGGGGGGGACAGAGTAATTCACCCCTCCACTTT.

This clonotype was seen many times. This chain's CDR3 is CASSLTHTYSNQPQHF. CDR3 DNA: TGTGCCAGCAGTCTCACACATACATATAGCAATCAGCCCCAGCATTTT. The chain is built from TRBV28 and TRBJ1-5, with D uncertain. Trimming stripped 5 bases from V and 0 bases from J, with 14 bases between. CDR3 length: 16 amino acids. Germline V gene data show CDR1 as MDHEN and CDR2 as SYDVKM.

The rearrangement links TRBV6-2 or TRBV6-3 to TRBJ1-1, with 11 bases matching TRBD1. With 5 bases clipped from V and 7 bases from J, the junction kept 9 bases outside the gene matches. Germline V CDR1 and CDR2: MNHEY, SVGEGT. The length of the CDR3 is 15 residues. The CDR3 DNA follows: TGTGCCAGCAGTCTCTCCGGACAGGGGGCAGGTGAAGCTTTCTTT. Encoded protein: CASSLSGQGAGEAFF.